These T cell receptor beta chains were read from a single sample in a study of blood T cells in healthy people across ages. One entry per CDR3 protein results from TCRdb running MiXCR on the 5' RACE reads. Of roughly 1.5 million distinct CDR3 sequences detected, 42% appear once; the ten largest clones hold about 4%. The specimen sequenced was blood. These receptors all come from a woman between 18 and 29 years old in good health. Each CDR3 is given with its conserved first and last residue. D genes are given only for firm matches. A row's size may be missing; if present it is once, few, many or a size class.

j_gene: TRBJ2-3
abundance: few
d_gene: -
v_gene: TRBV20-1
CDR3aa: CSANSQMSDTQYF
CDR3nt: TGCAGTGCCAACAGTCAGATGTCAGATACGCAGTATTTT

j_gene: TRBJ2-7
abundance: few
d_gene: -
v_gene: TRBV4-1
CDR3aa: CASSPGPVYYEQYF
CDR3nt: TGCGCCAGCAGTCCTGGACCGGTTTACTACGAGCAGTACTTC

j_gene: TRBJ1-1
abundance: -
d_gene: -
v_gene: TRBV7-8
CDR3aa: CASSLDGDLGRRTEAFF
CDR3nt: TGTGCCAGCAGCTTAGATGGTGATTTAGGGAGACGAACTGAAGCTTTCTTT

j_gene: TRBJ2-1
abundance: few
d_gene: -
v_gene: TRBV11-2
CDR3aa: CASTSDTKVFF
CDR3nt: TGTGCCAGCACCTCGGACACAAAAGTGTTCTTC

j_gene: TRBJ2-7
abundance: -
d_gene: -
v_gene: TRBV2
CDR3aa: CASGMTGGEQYF
CDR3nt: TGTGCCAGCGGAATGACAGGTGGGGAGCAGTACTTC

j_gene: TRBJ2-1
abundance: -
d_gene: -
v_gene: TRBV5-1
CDR3aa: CASSSRLAPMIRGSDEQFF
CDR3nt: TGCGCCAGCAGCTCCAGACTAGCACCAATGATCAGGGGGTCGGATGAGCAGTTCTTC

j_gene: TRBJ2-5
abundance: -
d_gene: TRBD1
v_gene: TRBV7-2
CDR3aa: CASSLDRQGYGETQYF
CDR3nt: TGTGCCAGCAGCTTAGATCGACAGGGTTATGGAGAGACCCAGTACTTC

j_gene: TRBJ1-5
abundance: -
d_gene: -
v_gene: TRBV28
CDR3aa: CASSLLEIRDIQPQHF
CDR3nt: TGTGCCAGCAGTTTATTAGAGATAAGGGACATTCAGCCCCAGCATTTT

j_gene: TRBJ2-3
abundance: many
d_gene: -
v_gene: TRBV7-9
CDR3aa: CASSLNPDTQYF
CDR3nt: TGTGCCAGCAGCTTAAACCCAGATACGCAGTATTTT

j_gene: TRBJ1-6
abundance: few
d_gene: TRBD1
v_gene: TRBV20-1
CDR3aa: CSARPRDSGNSPLHF
CDR3nt: TGCAGTGCTAGACCTCGGGACAGCGGCAATTCACCCCTCCACTTT

j_gene: TRBJ2-3
abundance: -
d_gene: -
v_gene: TRBV29-1
CDR3aa: CSVVTGHTDTQYF
CDR3nt: TGCAGCGTTGTTACAGGGCACACAGATACGCAGTATTTT

j_gene: TRBJ2-1
abundance: -
d_gene: -
v_gene: TRBV3-1
CDR3aa: CASSQDPGFQWDNEQFF
CDR3nt: TGTGCCAGCAGCCAAGACCCAGGATTTCAATGGGACAATGAGCAGTTCTTC

j_gene: TRBJ2-7
abundance: -
d_gene: -
v_gene: TRBV29-1
CDR3aa: CSVENSANGNEQYF
CDR3nt: TGCAGCGTTGAAAATTCGGCTAACGGCAACGAGCAGTACTTC

j_gene: TRBJ1-2
abundance: few
d_gene: -
v_gene: TRBV3-1
CDR3aa: CASRTGRYYGYTF
CDR3nt: TGTGCCAGCAGAACAGGGAGGTACTATGGCTACACCTTC

j_gene: TRBJ2-7
abundance: -
d_gene: TRBD2
v_gene: TRBV6-5
CDR3aa: CASSYSKASGGVDYEQYF
CDR3nt: TGTGCCAGCAGTTACTCTAAGGCTAGCGGGGGCGTAGACTACGAGCAGTACTTC

j_gene: TRBJ2-7
abundance: -
d_gene: -
v_gene: TRBV20-1
CDR3aa: CSARESGGPSYEQYF
CDR3nt: TGCAGTGCTAGAGAGTCGGGCGGCCCGTCCTACGAGCAGTACTTC

j_gene: TRBJ2-3
abundance: -
d_gene: -
v_gene: TRBV11-2
CDR3aa: CASSSPWSTDTQYF
CDR3nt: TGTGCCAGCAGCTCCCCATGGAGCACAGATACGCAGTATTTT

j_gene: TRBJ2-1
abundance: few
d_gene: TRBD2
v_gene: TRBV20-1
CDR3aa: CSAKGTSGGVYEQFF
CDR3nt: TGCAGTGCTAAAGGGACTAGCGGGGGGGTCTATGAGCAGTTCTTC

j_gene: TRBJ1-2
abundance: -
d_gene: -
v_gene: TRBV30
CDR3aa: CAFSRVPSFYGYTF
CDR3nt: TGTGCCTTCTCCCGGGTCCCTTCTTTCTATGGCTACACCTTC

j_gene: TRBJ2-6
abundance: -
d_gene: -
v_gene: TRBV5-1
CDR3aa: CASSKDSGHNSGANVLTF
CDR3nt: TGCGCCAGCAGCAAAGACTCGGGACACAACTCTGGGGCCAACGTCCTGACTTTC

j_gene: TRBJ2-5
abundance: -
d_gene: -
v_gene: TRBV6-2/TRBV6-3
CDR3aa: CASSYQRAYNEQYF
CDR3nt: TGTGCCAGCAGTTACCAGCGCGCTTACAATGAGCAGTACTTC

j_gene: TRBJ2-7
abundance: many
d_gene: -
v_gene: TRBV6-6
CDR3aa: CASRKDPGVYEQYF
CDR3nt: TGTGCCAGCAGAAAGGACCCCGGGGTCTACGAGCAGTACTTC

j_gene: TRBJ2-1
abundance: -
d_gene: TRBD2
v_gene: TRBV20-1
CDR3aa: CSAPLAGGEQFF
CDR3nt: TGCAGTGCTCCTCTAGCGGGAGGTGAGCAGTTCTTC

j_gene: TRBJ1-2
abundance: -
d_gene: -
v_gene: TRBV12-3/TRBV12-4
CDR3aa: CASSTTGTNYGYTF
CDR3nt: TGTGCCAGCAGTACCACAGGGACTAACTATGGCTACACCTTC

j_gene: TRBJ1-1
abundance: -
d_gene: TRBD1
v_gene: TRBV30
CDR3aa: CAWSVGTDIEAFF
CDR3nt: TGTGCCTGGAGTGTCGGGACAGACATTGAAGCTTTCTTT

j_gene: TRBJ2-7
abundance: -
d_gene: TRBD2
v_gene: TRBV6-2/TRBV6-3
CDR3aa: CASSTTVIRTSTSSYEQYF
CDR3nt: TGTGCCAGCAGTACGACCGTGATCAGGACTAGCACCTCCTCCTACGAGCAGTACTTC

j_gene: TRBJ1-2
abundance: -
d_gene: -
v_gene: TRBV7-9
CDR3aa: CASSFIPAGANYGYTF
CDR3nt: TGTGCCAGCAGCTTTATCCCAGCCGGAGCTAACTATGGCTACACCTTC

j_gene: TRBJ2-7
abundance: few
d_gene: -
v_gene: TRBV6-5
CDR3aa: CASSYSWTTTYEQYF
CDR3nt: TGTGCCAGCAGTTACTCGTGGACAACCACCTACGAGCAGTACTTC

j_gene: TRBJ1-4
abundance: -
d_gene: -
v_gene: TRBV6-1
CDR3aa: CASIWDRSGGRLFF
CDR3nt: TGTGCCAGCATATGGGATCGGAGCGGGGGTCGGCTGTTTTTT

j_gene: TRBJ2-3
abundance: many
d_gene: TRBD2
v_gene: TRBV29-1
CDR3aa: CSVGGRVTDTQYF
CDR3nt: TGCAGCGTTGGCGGGAGGGTCACAGATACGCAGTATTTT

j_gene: TRBJ2-3
abundance: few
d_gene: TRBD2
v_gene: TRBV7-2
CDR3aa: CASSSRLAGGDTQYF
CDR3nt: TGTGCCAGCAGCTCTCGGCTAGCGGGAGGGGATACGCAGTATTTT

j_gene: TRBJ2-1
abundance: -
d_gene: -
v_gene: TRBV4-3
CDR3aa: CASSQAGSSSYNEQFF
CDR3nt: TGCGCCAGCAGCCAAGCTGGGTCGAGCTCCTACAATGAGCAGTTCTTC

j_gene: TRBJ2-5
abundance: -
d_gene: TRBD2
v_gene: TRBV12-3/TRBV12-4
CDR3aa: CASSLGTSGVQETQYF
CDR3nt: TGTGCCAGCAGTCTAGGAACTAGCGGGGTACAAGAGACCCAGTACTTC

j_gene: TRBJ2-7
abundance: -
d_gene: TRBD2
v_gene: TRBV20-1
CDR3aa: CSAGYRLAGDREQYF
CDR3nt: TGCAGTGCCGGATATCGGCTAGCGGGAGATCGGGAGCAGTACTTC

j_gene: TRBJ1-2
abundance: few
d_gene: -
v_gene: TRBV5-1
CDR3aa: CASSLSQANYGYTF
CDR3nt: TGCGCCAGCAGCTTGTCCCAAGCTAACTATGGCTACACCTTC

j_gene: TRBJ2-3
abundance: -
d_gene: -
v_gene: TRBV30
CDR3aa: CAWSLGGGTDTQYF
CDR3nt: TGTGCCTGGAGCCTAGGGGGAGGCACAGATACGCAGTATTTT

j_gene: TRBJ2-5
abundance: few
d_gene: TRBD2
v_gene: TRBV9
CDR3aa: CASSVMAGEGETQYF
CDR3nt: TGTGCCAGCAGCGTAATGGCGGGGGAGGGAGAGACCCAGTACTTC

j_gene: TRBJ1-1
abundance: -
d_gene: -
v_gene: TRBV20-1
CDR3aa: CSAPASQEGFTEAFF
CDR3nt: TGCAGTGCTCCCGCTAGTCAGGAGGGGTTCACTGAAGCTTTCTTT

j_gene: TRBJ2-3
abundance: -
d_gene: TRBD1
v_gene: TRBV6-6
CDR3aa: CASVASDRGSDTQYF
CDR3nt: TGTGCCAGTGTGGCGTCGGACAGGGGGTCAGATACGCAGTATTTT

j_gene: TRBJ2-3
abundance: -
d_gene: -
v_gene: TRBV27
CDR3aa: CASSFGETDTSTDTQYF
CDR3nt: TGTGCCAGCAGTTTCGGGGAAACAGACACCTCCACAGATACGCAGTATTTT

j_gene: TRBJ2-7
abundance: few
d_gene: -
v_gene: TRBV14
CDR3aa: CASSQAVDQSSYNEQYF
CDR3nt: TGTGCCAGCAGCCAAGCGGTGGACCAAAGCTCCTACAATGAGCAGTACTTC

j_gene: TRBJ1-4
abundance: -
d_gene: -
v_gene: TRBV20-1
CDR3aa: CSARDPRGLNEKLFF
CDR3nt: TGCAGTGCTAGAGATCCACGGGGCCTTAATGAAAAACTGTTTTTT

j_gene: TRBJ2-7
abundance: -
d_gene: -
v_gene: TRBV10-3
CDR3aa: CAISESTVDCQYF
CDR3nt: TGTGCCATCAGTGAGTCGACAGTGGACTGTCAGTACTTC

j_gene: TRBJ2-3
abundance: many
d_gene: TRBD2
v_gene: TRBV25-1
CDR3aa: CASGTSGARTDTQYF
CDR3nt: TGTGCCAGCGGGACTAGCGGGGCTCGCACAGATACGCAGTATTTT

j_gene: TRBJ1-4
abundance: -
d_gene: -
v_gene: TRBV29-1
CDR3aa: CRRVVATNEKLFF
CDR3nt: TGCAGGCGGGTCGTTGCAACTAATGAAAAACTGTTTTTT

j_gene: TRBJ2-3
abundance: -
d_gene: TRBD2
v_gene: TRBV29-1
CDR3aa: CSVEDPTSEVLDTQYF
CDR3nt: TGCAGCGTTGAAGATCCGACTAGCGAGGTCTTGGATACGCAGTATTTT

j_gene: TRBJ2-1
abundance: -
d_gene: TRBD2
v_gene: TRBV3-1
CDR3aa: CASSQSGTISYNEQFF
CDR3nt: TGTGCCAGCAGCCAAAGCGGGACCATCTCCTACAATGAGCAGTTCTTC

j_gene: TRBJ2-5
abundance: -
d_gene: -
v_gene: TRBV24-1
CDR3aa: CATSDVREIKETQYF
CDR3nt: TGTGCCACCAGTGATGTCCGGGAGATAAAAGAGACCCAGTACTTC

j_gene: TRBJ1-2
abundance: -
d_gene: -
v_gene: TRBV7-6
CDR3aa: CASSQMGGRDGYTF
CDR3nt: TGTGCCAGCAGCCAGATGGGGGGGAGGGATGGCTACACCTTC

j_gene: TRBJ2-7
abundance: -
d_gene: TRBD2
v_gene: TRBV3-1
CDR3aa: CASSARGVISYEQYF
CDR3nt: TGTGCCAGCAGCGCGCGGGGGGTCATCTCCTACGAGCAGTACTTC

j_gene: TRBJ1-1
abundance: few
d_gene: -
v_gene: TRBV7-3
CDR3aa: CASSPGRSNTEAFF
CDR3nt: TGTGCCAGCAGCCCGGGACGGTCGAACACTGAAGCTTTCTTT

j_gene: TRBJ2-7
abundance: -
d_gene: TRBD2
v_gene: TRBV28
CDR3aa: CASSFAGVGEQYF
CDR3nt: TGTGCCAGCAGTTTCGCGGGAGTGGGCGAGCAGTACTTC

j_gene: TRBJ1-1
abundance: -
d_gene: TRBD1
v_gene: TRBV20-1
CDR3aa: CSASNRGDRAFF
CDR3nt: TGCAGTGCTAGTAACAGGGGAGACCGAGCTTTCTTT

j_gene: TRBJ2-5
abundance: -
d_gene: TRBD1
v_gene: TRBV29-1
CDR3aa: CSVRPSGTGGETQYF
CDR3nt: TGCAGCGTTCGGCCTTCCGGGACAGGGGGGGAGACCCAGTACTTC

j_gene: TRBJ2-7
abundance: -
d_gene: -
v_gene: TRBV20-1
CDR3aa: CSVPGVSSYNEKYF
CDR3nt: TGCAGTGTTCCGGGCGTCAGCTCCTACAATGAGAAGTACTTC

j_gene: TRBJ2-5
abundance: -
d_gene: -
v_gene: TRBV20-1
CDR3aa: CSARDRPGAWETQYF
CDR3nt: TGCAGTGCTAGAGATCGGCCAGGGGCTTGGGAGACCCAGTACTTC

j_gene: TRBJ2-6
abundance: -
d_gene: TRBD2
v_gene: TRBV20-1
CDR3aa: CSAISGRPGANVLTF
CDR3nt: TGCAGTGCGATTAGCGGGAGACCTGGGGCCAACGTCCTGACTTTC

j_gene: TRBJ1-5
abundance: -
d_gene: -
v_gene: TRBV6-2/TRBV6-3
CDR3aa: CASRETGSRHF
CDR3nt: TGTGCCAGCAGAGAAACAGGTTCCCGGCATTTT

j_gene: TRBJ2-1
abundance: many
d_gene: -
v_gene: TRBV7-9
CDR3aa: CASSQYYNEQFF
CDR3nt: TGTGCCAGCAGTCAATACTACAATGAGCAGTTCTTC

j_gene: TRBJ2-5
abundance: -
d_gene: -
v_gene: TRBV6-5
CDR3aa: CASSYPKGAGLQETQYF
CDR3nt: TGTGCCAGCAGTTACCCCAAAGGGGCAGGGCTACAAGAGACCCAGTACTTC